The 31 T cell receptor beta chains in this list originate from one sample, sequenced in a study of T cells after yellow fever vaccination. TCRdb analysed the 5' RACE reads with MiXCR anew, one entry per CDR3 protein. The data contain roughly 500,000 distinct CDR3 sequences, roughly 21% of them singletons. The material was PBMCs, obtained 15 days after the yellow fever booster vaccination. The receptors come from a man aged 30 to 45 who received the YFV17D yellow fever vaccine.

The gene calls are TRBV7-9 and TRBJ2-5; tentatively, D is TRBD1 (5 bases). The CDR3 loop spans 14 amino acids. Per the germline V gene, CDR1 is SEHNR and CDR2 is FQNEAQ (reference sequence). V was pared by 2 bases and J by 2 bases, with 9 bases between. CDR3 amino acids: CASSLRQIQETQYF. The CDR3, as DNA: TGTGCCAGCAGCTTACGACAGATACAAGAGACCCAGTACTTC.

The chain combines TRBV20-1 with TRBJ2-5, with D perhaps TRBD1 (6 bases). V lost 6 bases to trimming and J lost 6 bases, with 20 bases between them. This CDR3 has 14 residues. The germline V gene encodes CDR1 DFQATT and CDR2 SNEGSKA (reference sequence). CDR3 in amino acids: CSAADSWRHKTQYF. Written as DNA, the CDR3 is TGCAGTGCAGCGGACAGTTGGCGGCATAAGACCCAGTACTTC.

This clonotype was counted only a few times. The rearrangement uses TRBV14 and TRBJ2-7; D perhaps matches TRBD1 (5 bases). In germline, CDR1 is SGHDN, CDR2 FVKESK. This CDR3 has 13 residues. The germline V and J ends were trimmed by 1 base and 6 bases, with 10 bases remaining between them. The CDR3 loop is CASSQGRTTEQYF. The CDR3 region has the DNA TGTGCCAGCAGCCAAGGCCGGACAACCGAGCAGTACTTC.

This clonotype turned up a few times. V and J are TRBV10-1 and TRBJ2-2; 7 bases agree with TRBD1. V gave up 0 bases and J gave up 4 bases; unmatched junction bases: 5. Germline loops: CDR1 WNHNN, CDR2 SYGVQD (reference sequence). There are 16 residues in the CDR3. In DNA, the CDR3 is TGCGCCAGCAGTGAGTCGAGGCCAGGGGGCACCGGGGAGCTGTTTTTT. Its translation: CASSESRPGGTGELFF.

This sequence joins TRBV20-1 and TRBJ2-3, with no clear D. Germline V gene lookup returns CDR1 DFQATT and CDR2 SNEGSKA (reference sequence). The V end was cut by 0 bases, the J end by 2 bases, with 12 bases between. This CDR3 is built from 15 residues. This chain's CDR3 is CSARDSGSYTDTQYF. CDR3 DNA: TGCAGTGCTAGAGATTCGGGCAGCTACACAGATACGCAGTATTTT.

The sample holds a few counts of this clonotype. The V call is TRBV28, the J call TRBJ2-7, with D maybe TRBD1 (6 bases). CDR1 MDHEN and CDR2 SYDVKM come from the germline V gene. The CDR3 covers 16 residues. V lost 2 bases and J 2 bases, leaving 16 bases between the germline ends. The CDR3 spells CASSLPGQSVAYEQYF. CDR3 nucleotides: TGTGCCAGCAGTTTACCCGGACAGAGCGTAGCCTACGAGCAGTACTTC.

This chain connects TRBV30 to TRBJ2-2; 8 bases map to TRBD2. The germline CDR1 and CDR2 sequences are GTSNPN and SVGIG (reference sequence). This CDR3 is built from 15 residues. Trimming removed 3 bases from V and 1 base from J; junction bases left unmatched: 4. The CDR3 here is CAWRRTSLNTGELFF. As DNA, the CDR3 is TGTGCCTGGAGACGGACTAGCCTGAACACCGGGGAGCTGTTTTTT.

This clonotype came up once. This CDR3 is CSARADWRMETQYF. The DNA of the CDR3 is TGCAGTGCTAGAGCTGACTGGAGGATGGAGACCCAGTACTTC. The V call is TRBV20-1, the J call TRBJ2-5; perhaps TRBD2 as D (5 bases). Trimming left V 1 base short and J 5 bases short, with 14 bases between. The CDR3 loop spans 14 amino acids. Germline V gene lookup returns CDR1 DFQATT and CDR2 SNEGSKA (reference sequence).

This clonotype was counted only a few times. V usage is TRBV20-1 and J usage is TRBJ2-1, with D perhaps matching TRBD2 (6 bases). CDR3 length: 17 amino acids. Trimming left V 2 bases short and J 0 bases short, with 17 bases between. Germline CDR1 reads DFQATT; CDR2 reads SNEGSKA (reference sequence). CDR3 sequence: CSARSDSAGSSYNEQFF. The CDR3 DNA follows: TGCAGTGCTAGATCAGACTCGGCCGGGAGCTCCTACAATGAGCAGTTCTTC.

V usage is TRBV5-4 and J usage is TRBJ2-1; 7 bases are a match to TRBD2. With V trimmed by 3 bases and J by 4 bases, 7 bases remained unmatched. CDR1 and CDR2 from the germline V gene are SGHNT and YYREEE (reference sequence). The CDR3 has 15 amino acids. DNA of the CDR3: TGTGCCAGCAGCTCTCTGGCGGGAGAGTACAATGAGCAGTTCTTC. This sequence encodes CASSSLAGEYNEQFF.

The sample holds a few counts of this clonotype. The chain links TRBV28 to TRBJ2-1; 11 bases fit TRBD2. CDR3 size: 15 residues. Trimming at V came to 3 bases and at J to 9 bases, leaving 7 bases not matched to a gene. CDR1 is MDHEN and CDR2 is SYDVKM in the germline V gene. DNA of the CDR3: TGTGCCAGCAGTTTCGTTAGCGGGAGGGTGGTTGAGCAGTTCTTC. Its translation is CASSFVSGRVVEQFF.

This clonotype occurred many times. The rearrangement uses TRBV5-1 and TRBJ2-1; D unclear. Trimming shortened V by 5 bases and J by 5 bases, and 11 bases separated the two germline ends. The CDR3 has 13 amino acids. CDR1 and CDR2 from the germline V gene are SGHRS and YFSETQ. Written as DNA, the CDR3 is TGCGCCAGCAGGCCACAGACCGACAATGAGCAGTTCTTC. Translating gives CASRPQTDNEQFF.

The rearrangement uses TRBV12-3 or TRBV12-4 and TRBJ2-7, with TRBD2 matching over 11 bases. V trimming: 1 base; J trimming: 0 bases; junction bases outside the gene matches: 17. The CDR3 is made up of 21 amino acids. The CDR3 nucleotides read TGTGCCAGCAGTTTAGACAACAGGGGCCCCAGACTAGCGGGGAGCTCCTACGAGCAGTACTTC. It is translated as CASSLDNRGPRLAGSSYEQYF.

The rearrangement uses TRBV19 and TRBJ2-2; D unclear. This CDR3 is built from 16 residues. The germline V and J ends were trimmed by 2 bases and 1 base, with 11 bases remaining between them. Germline V gene lookup returns CDR1 LNHDA and CDR2 SQIVND (reference sequence). The CDR3 nucleotides are TGTGCCAGTAGTATATTCTCGGGTCTGAACACCGGGGAGCTGTTTTTT. The encoded protein is CASSIFSGLNTGELFF.

The chain couples TRBV5-1 to TRBJ1-1; 7 bases are shared with TRBD1. The J segment lost 5 bases and the V segment lost 2 bases, leaving 6 bases of the junction unmatched. The CDR3 contains 14 residues. Per germline, CDR1 SGHRS and CDR2 YFSETQ. The CDR3 nucleotides are TGCGCCAGCAGCTTATCGGACAGGAGTACTGAAGCTTTCTTT. This translates into CASSLSDRSTEAFF.

In its sample, this clonotype was seen a few times. This sequence joins TRBV3-1 and TRBJ2-5; 7 bases are shared with TRBD1. The CDR3 extends over 14 amino acids. The germline V gene has CDR1 LGHDT and CDR2 YNNKEL (reference sequence). Trimming at V came to 1 base and at J to 6 bases, leaving 5 bases not matched to a gene. The CDR3 DNA is TGTGCCAGCAGCCAAGCTACGGGACAGAAGACCCAGTACTTC. Encoded protein: CASSQATGQKTQYF.

This clonotype has more than one count but fewer than ten. The J gene is TRBJ2-7, the V gene TRBV5-1, with 9 bases aligning to TRBD2. Looked up from germline, CDR1 is SGHRS and CDR2 is YFSETQ. CDR3 length: 14 residues. Trimming at V came to 3 bases and at J to 3 bases, leaving 4 bases not matched to a gene. The CDR3 sequence: CASSSGTSHYEQYF. The CDR3 region has the DNA TGCGCCAGCAGCTCCGGGACTAGCCACTACGAGCAGTACTTC.

The genes are TRBV18 and TRBJ2-1, with D unclear. Trimming took off 6 bases at V and 9 bases at J, with 12 bases between the two ends. Germline-derived CDR1 and CDR2 are KGHSH and LQKENI. The CDR3 is 12 amino acids. CDR3 DNA sequence: TGTGCCAGCTCTCCATCTTATAGTGAGCAGTTCTTC. Translating gives CASSPSYSEQFF.

This clonotype occurred a few times. The CDR3 coding sequence is TGCAGTGCTAGAGAGGGTTCCTACGAGCAGTACTTC. Translation gives CSAREGSYEQYF. The chain employs TRBV20-1 and TRBJ2-7; no clear D. The germline V gene has CDR1 DFQATT and CDR2 SNEGSKA (reference sequence). This CDR3 is 12 amino acids long. Trimming stripped 0 bases from V and 1 base from J, with 4 bases between.

This clonotype came up a few times. The chain couples TRBV10-3 to TRBJ2-7; D is unclear. V was shortened by 0 bases and J by 6 bases, with 6 bases between the two germline ends. Germline V gene lookup returns CDR1 ENHRY and CDR2 SYGVKD. The CDR3 sequence is 12 residues long. The CDR3 spells CAISESGFEQYF. CDR3 DNA: TGTGCCATCAGTGAGTCGGGCTTCGAGCAGTACTTC.

This clonotype came up a few times. The chain links TRBV10-3 to TRBJ2-1; 11 bases match TRBD2. The germline V gene encodes CDR1 ENHRY and CDR2 SYGVKD. V lost 4 bases, J lost 4 bases, and 6 bases stayed unmatched. The CDR3 runs to 16 residues. This CDR3 reads CAISGLAGGVYNEQFF. The CDR3 nucleotides are TGTGCCATCAGTGGGTTAGCGGGAGGGGTATACAATGAGCAGTTCTTC.

J is TRBJ2-7 and V is TRBV20-1, with 8 bases lining up with TRBD1. Germline V gene data show CDR1 as DFQATT and CDR2 as SNEGSKA (reference sequence). The ends lost 5 bases at V and 1 base at J; junction bases unmatched: 10. There are 15 residues in the CDR3. The CDR3 nucleotides are TGCAGTGCTGGAACTAGACAGGGGCTATCCTACGAGCAGTACTTC. Its protein product is CSAGTRQGLSYEQYF.

The J gene is TRBJ1-2, the V gene TRBV6-1; TRBD1 might be the D (5 bases). The germline CDR1 and CDR2 sequences are MNHNS and SASEGT. The CDR3 contains 13 residues. V lost 6 bases to trimming and J lost 3 bases, with 11 bases between them. CDR3 in amino acids: CASSPGSDYGYTF. The CDR3 DNA reads as TGTGCCAGCAGCCCAGGGAGCGACTATGGCTACACCTTC.

The rearrangement links TRBV19 to TRBJ1-5; 9 nucleotides align to TRBD1. V lost 6 bases, J lost 3 bases, and 6 bases stayed unmatched. The CDR3 is 15 residues long. Germline V gene sequence: CDR1 LNHDA, CDR2 SQIVND (reference sequence). The DNA of the CDR3 is TGTGCCAGTAGATTTACAGGGGGCCTCAATCAGCCCCAGCATTTT. Amino acid sequence: CASRFTGGLNQPQHF.

This sequence joins TRBV3-1 and TRBJ2-1, with TRBD2 identical over 7 bases. The trim removed 5 bases at V and 7 bases at J, leaving 14 bases unmatched. The CDR3 sequence is 16 residues long. Looked up from germline, CDR1 is LGHDT and CDR2 is YNNKEL (reference sequence). The CDR3 reads CASSGPWLAEANEQFF. DNA of the CDR3: TGTGCCAGCAGCGGCCCGTGGCTAGCGGAAGCAAATGAGCAGTTCTTC.

The J gene is TRBJ2-7, the V gene TRBV5-1; D unresolved. V lost 4 bases to trimming and J lost 7 bases, with 9 bases between them. This CDR3 is 11 amino acids long. Germline V CDR1 and CDR2: SGHRS, YFSETQ. CDR3 bases: TGCGCCAGCAGCATTATGGATGAGCAGTACTTC. Amino acid sequence: CASSIMDEQYF.

This clonotype was seen more than once but under ten times. The chain employs TRBV20-1 and TRBJ2-7, with 7 positions matching TRBD2. CDR1 is DFQATT, CDR2 SNEGSKA, per germline (reference sequence). The CDR3 loop spans 14 amino acids. Unmatched junction bases numbered 8, after V lost 6 bases and J lost 0 bases. CDR3 amino acids: CSASGGGGSYEQYF. CDR3 DNA: TGCAGTGCAAGTGGGGGGGGAGGCTCCTACGAGCAGTACTTC.

This chain joins TRBV5-4 and TRBJ1-1, with D possibly matching TRBD1 (5 bases). Trimming cost V 9 bases and J 6 bases, with 15 bases left between them. Germline V lookup: CDR1 SGHNT, CDR2 YYREEE (reference sequence). The CDR3 contains 12 residues. CDR3 loop: CATALGEAEAFF. The CDR3 DNA reads as TGTGCCACCGCTTTGGGGGAGGCTGAAGCTTTCTTT.

The V and J genes are TRBV20-1 and TRBJ2-3; 8 nucleotides align to TRBD2. The CDR3 has 13 amino acids. Germline loops: CDR1 DFQATT, CDR2 SNEGSKA (reference sequence). V lost 5 bases, J lost 4 bases, and 5 bases stayed unmatched. The CDR3 nucleotides read TGCAGTGCTGGTAGCGGGAAGTCAGATACGCAGTATTTT. Protein sequence: CSAGSGKSDTQYF.

The chain carries TRBV6-1 and TRBJ2-3; TRBD2 is a possible D gene (5 bases). With 7 bases removed from V and 6 bases from J, the gap between germline ends came to 17 bases. Germline V gene data show CDR1 as MNHNS and CDR2 as SASEGT. CDR3 length equals 14 residues. CDR3 residues: CASTGLAESDTQYF. The DNA for the CDR3 is TGTGCCAGCACCGGGCTAGCCGAGTCCGATACGCAGTATTTT.

V and J are TRBV12-3 or TRBV12-4 and TRBJ2-5; 8 positions match TRBD1. V gave up 5 bases and J gave up 5 bases; unmatched junction bases: 4. The CDR3 runs 13 residues. The CDR3 spells CASSTGGSETQYF. DNA for the CDR3: TGTGCCAGCAGTACAGGGGGTTCGGAGACCCAGTACTTC.